The 4 T cell receptor beta chains listed next were all sequenced from one sample in a study of cytomegalovirus exposure and HLA in healthy donors. Use of 60 Vbeta and 13 Jbeta primers characterized the PCR. Libraries were prepared by immunoSEQ multiplex PCR; TCRdb keeps only in-frame clonotypes and omits some of them. The profile shows tens of thousands of clones, 55% to 75% of them singletons. The sample comprised PBMCs. All receptors come from a woman aged 30 to 39 in good health and CMV-seronegative.

This clone was counted only a few times. The gene calls are TRBV30 and TRBJ1-1; 9 bases agree with TRBD1. The CDR3 has 14 amino acids. J was trimmed by 5 bases and V by 3 bases; bases with no gene match: 7. From germline, CDR1 is GTSNPN and CDR2 SVGIG (reference sequence). CDR3 nucleotides: TGTGCCTGGAGCTTACAGGGGGCTAGTACTGAAGCTTTCTTT. This sequence encodes CAWSLQGASTEAFF.

V and J are TRBV5-1 and TRBJ2-2; a weak D match, TRBD1 (6 bases). Germline V CDR1 and CDR2: SGHRS, YFSETQ. The CDR3 runs to 16 residues. The V end was cut by 4 bases, the J end by 3 bases, with 16 bases between. CDR3 sequence (DNA): TGCGCCAGCAGCAGCGAAACCGGACAGTACACCGGGGAGCTGTTTTTT. Encoded protein: CASSSETGQYTGELFF.

On this clone itself: One junction end disagrees with the germline gene, perhaps due to a read error. The chain is built from TRBV30 and TRBJ2-1; TRBD2 might be the D (6 bases). The CDR3 is made up of 12 amino acids. Germline V lookup: CDR1 GTSNPN, CDR2 SVGIG (reference sequence). This CDR3 reads CAGRPGYNEQFF. Here the CDR3 DNA reads TGTGCCGGGAGGCCGGGGTACAATGAGCAGTTCTTC.

In nucleotides, the CDR3 is TGTGCCAGCAACCTTGGTGGAGGGGGCGCCGGAGTGCAGTACTTC. Its translation: CASNLGGGGAGVQYF. The rearrangement joins TRBV28 to TRBJ2-7, with D perhaps TRBD1 (7 bases). Germline values: CDR1 MDHEN, CDR2 SYDVKM. CDR3 length equals 15 residues. V shed 7 bases and J shed 9 bases, with 25 bases lying between them.